This TCR beta chain was sequenced during a study of CD8 T cells in ankylosing spondylitis (dated by TCRdb to 2016 to 2017). Study-level background: The study profiled T cell receptor beta repertoires in healthy donors and ankylosing spondylitis patients to find disease-linked TCR variants. The full study cohort comprised 25 ankylosing spondylitis patients and 85 to 120 healthy donors. Samples of peripheral blood were taken, and for ankylosing spondylitis patients, synovial fluid was collected as well.

This clonotype was counted only a few times. Its antigen remains undetermined. No clone much larger than this one lies a single base away; base qualities are absent. Including the terminal cysteine and phenylalanine, the CDR3 comprises 13 residues. Only the CDR3 region is kept as DNA, spanning 39 bases read in frame from base 1. The germline V gene gives CDR1 as KGHDR and CDR2 as SFDVKD. Trimming removed 12 bases from V and 1 base from J, leaving 11 bases between the germline ends. Study-wide findings and limitations: A TCR beta motif made up of several highly homologous amino acid variants appeared to be characteristic of blood from ankylosing spondylitis patients. Some motif variants had previously been reported in the synovial fluid and blood of reactive arthritis patients, which suggests shared mechanisms of disease initiation. The disease-linked clones showed a CD8+ phenotype and occurred at relatively low frequencies in peripheral blood. The disease-linked clones were reported as significantly enriched in matched synovial fluid samples from ankylosing spondylitis patients.

The instrument given in TCRdb is Illumina HiSeq 2500. Quantitative 5'-RACE with molecular barcodes was the method used to prepare the TCR beta libraries. The original methods were these. To identify disease-linked TCR variants, a new computational method was used, one built on a probabilistic model of VDJ rearrangement. The public reads were run again by TCRdb, first through fastp at Q25 and then through MiXCR, and only productive beta chains were kept. All rows with the same CDR3 protein become a single entry with the most common DNA and genes. V and J calls and clone size were set by TCRdb, not the authors. The sample yields more than 250,000 distinct CDR3 sequences; roughly 8% were counted once. Of the sample, 14% to 15% is held by the ten largest clones.

The source material was blood, either unsorted or a sorted T cell fraction (not recorded which). The source is a male donor with ankylosing spondylitis. The rearrangement combines TRBV24-1 with TRBJ2-2, with the identity of the D gene unclear. The CDR3 region reads CAPGRWNTGELFF. In nucleotides, the sequence is TGTGCCCCGGGCCGGTGGAACACCGGGGAGCTGTTTTTT.